The 3 T cell receptor beta chains below come from one sample, sequenced in a study of blood T cell repertoires in COVID-19. The table came from immunoSEQ multiplex PCR; TCRdb's copy has only in-frame clones and leaves some out. Among 650,000 to 800,000 clones listed, more than 80% were seen once. Material: peripheral blood. The source is a woman younger than 35 with acute or convalescent COVID-19.

Worth noting for this clone: Other nucleotide sequences in the sample specify the same CDR3. The chain couples TRBV6-5 to TRBJ1-2, with D possibly being TRBD1 (5 bases). Per germline, CDR1 MNHEY and CDR2 SVGAGI. The CDR3 contains 13 residues. V lost 5 bases and J 2 bases, leaving 9 bases between the germline ends. The DNA for the CDR3 is TGTGCCAGCAGTCTGGGGGGGAACTATGGCTACACCTTC. This encodes CASSLGGNYGYTF.

The chain carries TRBV7-9 and TRBJ2-6; no clear D gene. In germline, CDR1 is SEHNR, CDR2 FQNEAQ (reference sequence). This CDR3 has 16 residues. Deletions cut 1 base from V and 0 bases from J, with 7 bases between. For the CDR3, the DNA is TGTGCCAGCAGCTTAGACAGATCCTCTGGGGCCAACGTCCTGACTTTC. This gives the protein CASSLDRSSGANVLTF.

The gene calls are TRBV19 and TRBJ2-7; 7 bases map to TRBD1. Germline lookup yields CDR1 LNHDA and CDR2 SQIVND (reference sequence). The CDR3 runs 14 residues. The trim removed 6 bases at V and 5 bases at J, leaving 10 bases unmatched. The CDR3 nucleotides read TGTGCCAGTAGGGGAGCAGGGGGTCCCCACGAGCAGTACTTC. Its translation: CASRGAGGPHEQYF.